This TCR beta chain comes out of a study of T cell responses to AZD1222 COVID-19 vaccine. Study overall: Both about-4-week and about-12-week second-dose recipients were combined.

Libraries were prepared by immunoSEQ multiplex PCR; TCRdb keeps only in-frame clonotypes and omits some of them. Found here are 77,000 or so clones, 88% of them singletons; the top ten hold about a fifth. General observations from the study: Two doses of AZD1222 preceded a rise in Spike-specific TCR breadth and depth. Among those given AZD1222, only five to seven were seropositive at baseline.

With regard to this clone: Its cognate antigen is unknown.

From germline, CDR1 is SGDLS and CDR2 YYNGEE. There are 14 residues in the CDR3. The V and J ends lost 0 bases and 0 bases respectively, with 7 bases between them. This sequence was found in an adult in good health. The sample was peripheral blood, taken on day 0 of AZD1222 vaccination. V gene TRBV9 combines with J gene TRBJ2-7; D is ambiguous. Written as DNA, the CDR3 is TGTGCCAGCAGCGTAGTTGCGGACTCCTACGAGCAGTACTTC. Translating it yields CASSVVADSYEQYF. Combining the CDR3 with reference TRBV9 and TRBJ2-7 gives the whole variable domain DSGVTQTPKHLITATGQRVTLRCSPRSGDLSVYWYQQSLDQGLQFLIQYYNGEERAKGNILERFSAQQFPDLHSELNLSSLELGDSALYFCASSVVADSYEQYFGPGTRLTVT.